The 8 T cell receptor beta chains below were found in one sample sequenced in a study of shared clonotypes between healthy human individuals. TCRdb's copy holds only in-frame clones and misses some; the assay was immunoSEQ multiplex PCR. Of approximately 1.5 million clones listed, about 98.5% were seen once; the top ten hold 0.36%. Input material: naive CD4+ T cells sorted from blood. Sample subset: CD45RA+ positively selected. These receptors all stem from a man aged 25 to 45 in good health.

The chain combines TRBV7-6 with TRBJ1-5; 7 bases agree with TRBD1. This CDR3 contains 16 residues. J lost 2 bases, V lost 1 base, and 5 bases had no gene match. Germline V gene lookup returns CDR1 SGHVS and CDR2 FNYEAQ. The CDR3 here is CASSLGAGGGNQPQHF. CDR3 nucleotides: TGTGCCAGCAGCTTAGGGGCAGGGGGAGGCAATCAGCCCCAGCATTTT.

V usage is TRBV19 and J usage is TRBJ2-1; weak D call: TRBD2 (6 bases). The germline V and J ends were trimmed by 6 bases and 7 bases, with 16 bases remaining between them. The CDR3 length is 14 residues. The germline CDR1 and CDR2 sequences are LNHDA and SQIVND (reference sequence). CDR3 bases: TGTGCCAGTAGCCGACTAGAGGGCTTGAATGAGCAGTTCTTC. Amino acid sequence: CASSRLEGLNEQFF.

Turning to this clone: With a much larger clone just one base away, this may be a read error. In the same sample, other DNA sequences code for this CDR3. This rearrangement joins TRBV5-1 to TRBJ2-3; D gene ambiguous. This CDR3 contains 13 residues. Germline loops: CDR1 SGHRS, CDR2 YFSETQ. V lost 0 bases to trimming and J lost 1 base, with 3 bases between them. The CDR3 nucleotides read TGCGCCAGCAGCTTGGGAGGCACAGATACGCAGTATTTT. This codes for CASSLGGTDTQYF. Supplemented by reference TRBV5-1 and TRBJ2-3, the full variable domain reads KAGVTQTPRYLIKTRGQQVTLSCSPISGHRSVSWYQQTPGQGLQFLFEYFSETQRNKGNFPGRFSGRQFSNSRSEMNVSTLELGDSALYLCASSLGGTDTQYFGPGTRLTVL.

The V call is TRBV11-3, the J call TRBJ2-1; TRBD2 agrees at 10 bases. CDR3 length equals 15 residues. CDR1 is SGHNT, CDR2 YENEEA, per germline. V gave up 4 bases and J gave up 5 bases; unmatched junction bases: 5. The CDR3 DNA follows: TGTGCCAGCAGCTCAGCGGGACTAGCGAACAATGAGCAGTTCTTC. Its protein is CASSSAGLANNEQFF. Supplemented by reference TRBV11-3 and TRBJ2-1, the full variable domain reads EAGVVQSPRYKIIEKKQPVAFWCNPISGHNTLYWYLQNLGQGPELLIRYENEEAVDDSQLPKDRFSAERLKGVDSTLKIQPAELGDSAVYLCASSSAGLANNEQFFGPGTRLTVL.

The count of this clone is one. This chain connects TRBV2 to TRBJ1-2, with 7 bases fitting TRBD1. This CDR3 is 16 amino acids long. V lost 10 bases, J lost 5 bases, and 19 bases stayed unmatched. In germline, CDR1 is SNHLY, CDR2 FYNNEI. CDR3 DNA sequence: TGTGCCACCGAACCTGGTGGACAGGCCCACGGGTATGGCTACACCTTC. Residues: CATEPGGQAHGYGYTF.

This chain connects TRBV14 to TRBJ2-7; 13 bases map to TRBD2. Germline loops: CDR1 SGHDN, CDR2 FVKESK. This CDR3 has 17 amino acids. V lost 3 bases, J lost 2 bases, and 7 bases stayed unmatched. The CDR3 coding sequence is TGTGCCAGCAGCCACCTAGGGACTAGCGGGGTTCCCTACGAGCAGTACTTC. This sequence encodes CASSHLGTSGVPYEQYF.

The V gene is TRBV19, the J gene TRBJ2-5; D may be TRBD1 (8 bases). The CDR3 spans 16 residues. Trimming left V 6 bases short and J 5 bases short, with 22 bases between. Germline CDR1 and CDR2: LNHDA and SQIVND (reference sequence). The CDR3 DNA follows: TGTGCCAGTAGGCCTCGAACAGGGGGGGCTGTTGAGACCCAGTACTTC. Its protein product is CASRPRTGGAVETQYF.

The CDR3 protein is CSATPKHAQYF. Here the CDR3 DNA reads TGCAGTGCTACTCCCAAGCACGCCCAGTACTTC. The chain couples TRBV20-1 to TRBJ2-5; D is unclear. V lost 4 bases, J lost 9 bases, and 12 bases lay in between. The V gene's germline CDR1 is DFQATT and CDR2 SNEGSKA (reference sequence). The CDR3 covers 11 residues.